The clone carrying this T cell receptor (beta chain) was picked up one time. This sample is part of a study of blood T cell repertoires in COVID-19. Across the whole study: Sites across the United States, Italy and Spain contributed samples from acute and convalescent COVID-19. From T cells, B-cell-depleted T cells, or PBMCs came the material, which was cDNA or gDNA.

How the authors handled the data: Nucleated cell counts were estimated from reference gene primer amplification. Produced via immunoSEQ multiplex PCR; TCRdb's table is partial and in-frame only. V, J and clone size derive from that table, while D and trimming were established from the DNA sequence. The sample has 180,000 or so clones, approximately 86% seen once. Material: peripheral blood. The clonotype comes from a woman in her thirties with active or convalescent COVID-19.

The CDR3 nucleotides read TGTGCCAGTGAGAGCGAGGATACGCAGTATTTT. Encoded protein: CASESEDTQYF. The gene calls are TRBV19 and TRBJ2-3; D remains ambiguous. Per germline, CDR1 LNHDA and CDR2 SQIVND (reference sequence). The CDR3 is 11 amino acids. Between the trimmed V and J ends, which lost 8 bases and 6 bases, there was a span of 9 bases.